The rows below give T cell receptor beta chains drawn from one sample of a study of cytomegalovirus exposure and HLA in healthy donors. Using immunoSEQ multiplex PCR, the repertoire was profiled, and TCRdb retains in-frame clones only, with some absent. The profile shows approximately 160,000 clones, 65% to 80% of them singletons. The sample taken for sequencing was PBMCs. Source of these receptors: a woman in her forties or fifties in good health and CMV-seropositive. Each CDR3 is given with its conserved first and last residue.

V gene	J gene	CDR3 length	CDR3 protein
TRBV10-3	TRBJ2-3	17	CAISERAATNGGDTQYF
TRBV23-1	TRBJ2-2	15	CASSPRTDTTGELFF
TRBV7-9	TRBJ1-1	14	CASSPMRGQGEAFF
TRBV30	TRBJ2-1	12	CAWSSGFNEQFF
TRBV7-3	TRBJ1-1	17	CASRRLLWTGGNTEAFF
TRBV4-1	TRBJ2-7	13	CASSQEPGNEQYF
TRBV7-2	TRBJ1-2	14	CASSPGGKDYGYTF
TRBV2	TRBJ1-3	15	CASSQGQVSGNTIYF
TRBV4-2	TRBJ1-2	16	CASSQEIGGTEYGYTF
TRBV2	TRBJ2-2	15	CASRGGQVDTGELFF
TRBV4-1	TRBJ1-2	16	CASSQDETGTNYGYTF
TRBV14	TRBJ2-1	17	CASSHGLEVMSYNEQFF
TRBV19	TRBJ2-5	15	CATQTSGGGPLTQYF
TRBV9	TRBJ1-2	16	CASSAQVGRTNYGYTF
TRBV10-3	TRBJ1-2	14	CAISESGQVHGYTF
TRBV5-5	TRBJ1-3	15	CASSLIQGKPDTIYF
TRBV5-6	TRBJ2-5	13	CASSLTGVETQYF
TRBV10-3	TRBJ1-2	18	CAISESTRGDLGANGYTF
TRBV18	TRBJ2-7	15	CASSKLGQGDHEQYF
TRBV5-1	TRBJ2-3	14	CASSLAGGTDTQYF
TRBV4-2	TRBJ2-7	20	CASSQEDTPWGTSGNYEQYF
TRBV9	TRBJ2-2	15	CASSVRGDVPREVFF
TRBV5-1	TRBJ1-1	14	CASSTTGDYTEAFF
TRBV7-9	TRBJ1-2	11	CSSTPGGGYTF
TRBV6-5	TRBJ1-1	12	CASSETGSEAFF
TRBV6-5	TRBJ1-1	13	CASSYIKNTEAFF
TRBV2	TRBJ2-7	14	CASRSQYSTGLQYF
TRBV5-6	TRBJ2-1	14	CASSRFSSYNEQFF
TRBV5-6	TRBJ2-7	13	CASSIEVGWEQYF
TRBV4-1	TRBJ1-4	16	CASSQDLKGSNEKLFF
TRBV9	TRBJ1-1	13	CASSVASNTEAFF
TRBV11-3	TRBJ2-5	17	CASSSRTSGGARETQYF
TRBV6-6	TRBJ2-3	15	CASRPGVNYLDTQYF
TRBV29-1	TRBJ1-2	14	CSVVDREANYGYTF
TRBV5-4	TRBJ1-2	13	CASSLLDSYGYTF
TRBV10-1	TRBJ1-5	11	CAGSRGQPQHF
TRBV29-1	TRBJ1-1	16	CSVEGVDRAFSTEAFF
TRBV5-5	TRBJ2-7	15	CASSQLLGQAIGQYF
TRBV5-1	TRBJ1-2	13	CASSLGGDYGYTF
TRBV5-1	TRBJ2-5	13	CASSTGQGETQYF
TRBV7-8	TRBJ2-1	16	CASSDLAGDSYNEQFF
TRBV13	TRBJ1-1	14	CASSLGPGNTEAFF
TRBV10-3	TRBJ1-1	14	CAISTGQGATEAFF
TRBV9	TRBJ2-3	17	CASSPKLRVAGGDTQYF
TRBV9	TRBJ1-1	13	CASSDRVDTEAFF
TRBV19	TRBJ1-1	19	CASSIGGIGGGFWGTEAFF
TRBV7-8	TRBJ1-2	12	CASSPAGSGYTF
TRBV5-6	TRBJ2-5	14	CASSWAGPQETQYF
TRBV6-6	TRBJ2-1	15	CASTNGDRLYNEQFF
TRBV7-8	TRBJ2-5	15	CASSLSGQGAKTQYF
TRBV7-2	TRBJ2-3	16	CASSSNGLMTGSPQYF
TRBV7-3	TRBJ2-1	17	CATSPGWAHPAGDEQFF
TRBV19	TRBJ1-2	15	CASSRFPGESYGYTF
TRBV27	TRBJ1-1	16	CASSVDPGQGNTEAFF
TRBV7-4	TRBJ2-1	14	CAGSSGISYNEQFF
TRBV2	TRBJ2-1	13	CATPGTSGNEQFF
TRBV5-1	TRBJ2-2	14	CASSWWGSPGELFF
TRBV2	TRBJ2-3	14	CASSVIVSPDTQYF
TRBV5-6	TRBJ2-5	12	CASSRGGETQYF
TRBV18	TRBJ2-1	15	CASSPAGGSYNEQFF